The 5 T cell receptor beta chains below were found in one sample sequenced in a study of beta chain features in type 1 diabetes. The entirety of the isolated RNA underwent reverse transcription, so expressed TCRB transcripts were sequenced. Clones were read by immunoSEQ multiplex PCR, and TCRdb kept only the in-frame ones, dropping some. The table includes under 90,000 clones, 30% to 40% detected once. The material sequenced was stem cell memory CD4+ T cells from blood. The origin of the receptors is a woman under 30 in good health.

V and J are TRBV5-1 and TRBJ1-2; D perhaps matches TRBD1 (5 bases). Germline CDR1 and CDR2: SGHRS and YFSETQ. V lost 0 bases and J lost 7, with 10 bases in between. The CDR3 consists of 13 residues. DNA of the CDR3: TGCGCCAGCAGCTTGGGACAGTCCGGTGGCTACACCTTC. As protein: CASSLGQSGGYTF. The whole variable domain, remainder taken from reference TRBV5-1 and TRBJ1-2, is KAGVTQTPRYLIKTRGQQVTLSCSPISGHRSVSWYQQTPGQGLQFLFEYFSETQRNKGNFPGRFSGRQFSNSRSEMNVSTLELGDSALYLCASSLGQSGGYTFGSGTRLTVV.

In its sample, this clone was seen a few times. The chain combines TRBV28 with TRBJ1-2; D gene ambiguous. This CDR3 is built from 12 residues. CDR1 is MDHEN, CDR2 SYDVKM, per germline. V was clipped by 7 bases and J by 11 bases, with 17 bases between them. The CDR3 region is CASTPRVAPYTF. CDR3 sequence (DNA): TGTGCCAGCACCCCGAGGGTCGCCCCGTACACCTTC.

In its sample, this clone was seen a few times. The rearrangement uses TRBV25-1 and TRBJ2-7, with D perhaps matching TRBD1 (6 bases). V lost 4 bases to trimming and J lost 4 bases, with 17 bases between them. From germline, CDR1 is MGHDK and CDR2 SYGVNS. The CDR3 sequence is 15 residues long. Written as DNA, the CDR3 is TGTGCCAGCAGTGCCGGTGAGGGGGTTCGGTACGAGCAGTACTTC. Translating it yields CASSAGEGVRYEQYF.

This clone came up a few times. The chain couples TRBV30 to TRBJ1-3; D remains ambiguous. CDR3 size: 14 residues. Per the germline V gene, CDR1 is GTSNPN and CDR2 is SVGIG (reference sequence). The germline V and J ends were trimmed by 0 bases and 0 bases, with 6 bases remaining between them. The CDR3 loop reads CAWSVAVSGNTIYF. In DNA, the CDR3 is TGTGCCTGGAGTGTCGCGGTCTCTGGAAACACCATATATTTT.

The rearrangement uses TRBV7-2 and TRBJ1-2; TRBD1 matches 7 bases. This CDR3 has 16 amino acids. Germline values: CDR1 SGHTA, CDR2 FQGNSA. Germline trimming cut 3 bases from V and 2 bases from J; bases unmatched to any gene: 9. CDR3 amino acids: CASSLAGTAANYGYTF. The DNA of the CDR3 is TGTGCCAGCAGCTTGGCCGGGACAGCTGCAAACTATGGCTACACCTTC.